This TCR beta chain was captured by sequencing in a study of blood T cell repertoires in COVID-19. The germline CDR1 and CDR2 sequences are SGHAT and FQNNGV. Trimming removed 0 bases from V and 5 bases from J, with 11 bases in between. This CDR3 region has 14 residues. Sequenced by immunoSEQ multiplex PCR; TCRdb stores in-frame clones only, minus some. The table includes around 170,000 clones, 85% to 90% detected once. The chain links TRBV11-2 to TRBJ2-7; no clear D gene. The sample comprised peripheral blood. The TCR originated in a woman in her seventies with acute or convalescent COVID-19. The CDR3 nucleotides are TGTGCCAGCAGCTTAGATATTTTCAGTCACGAGCAGTACTTC. This sequence encodes CASSLDIFSHEQYF.